This TCR beta chain comes out of a study of post-analysis software for immune sequencing data. Study background: Relapsing-remitting, secondary progressive and progressive-relapsing forms of multiple sclerosis all featured among disease courses.

Study-wide findings and caveats: The authors found that F measure strongly co-clustered same-batch samples. Relative to controls, patients had about 5 TRBV segments at higher frequency, with TRBV5-6, TRBV5-1 and TRBV20-1 among these. Multiple sclerosis patients had significantly lower normalized Chao1 diversity than controls.

As to this clonotype: The antigen remains unidentified.

This CDR3 is 12 amino acids long. Per the germline V gene, CDR1 is WNHNN and CDR2 is SYGVQD (reference sequence). The V gene lost 4 bases and the J gene lost 7 bases, with 7 bases spanning the gap. Unique molecular identifiers tagged the TCR beta cDNA libraries. There were roughly 0.9 to 10 million T cells, and 510,000 or so cDNA molecules came from them. Each CDR3 protein gets one entry after TCRdb re-called the PCR reads with MiXCR. Seen here are approximately 690,000 distinct CDR3 sequences, 55% to 60% observed once, and the top ten hold roughly 10%. Sequencing was carried out using blood. The sequence was obtained from a girl aged 2 to 10 with multiple sclerosis. The gene calls are TRBV10-1 and TRBJ2-2; D gene uncertain. The DNA of the CDR3 is TGCGCCAGCAGTGTAGGTAGCGGGGAGCTGTTTTTT. Protein product: CASSVGSGELFF.